This TCR beta chain is from a study of blood T cells in healthy people across ages. CDR1 and CDR2 from the germline V gene are MNHEY and SVGAGI. This CDR3 is 17 amino acids long. J gave up 7 bases and V 0 bases, and 11 bases lay outside the gene matches. This clonotype showed up just a few times. A second roughly 6 to 11 cycle PCR used barcoded and J-beta primers. TCRdb independently ran MiXCR on the 5' RACE reads; one entry per CDR3 protein. The sample shows under 1 million distinct CDR3 sequences, under 45% of them seen only once. The sample comprised blood. J is TRBJ2-1 and V is TRBV6-5, with 8 nucleotides matching TRBD2. The clonotype comes from a man in his 60s in good health. CDR3 DNA: TGTGCCAGCAGTTACTCGAACTTAGCGGGATTTACGAATGAGCAGTTCTTC. This sequence encodes CASSYSNLAGFTNEQFF.